The T cell receptor beta chain under discussion was sequenced for a study of regulatory T cells in long-lasting Graves disease. According to the study, TCR beta libraries were built with iRepertoire HTBI primers and CDR3-region Arm-PCR. TCRdb reprocessed the multiplex PCR reads with MiXCR, giving one entry per CDR3 protein. The table records about 320,000 distinct CDR3 sequences, about 18% of them present only once. Germline loops: CDR1 MNHNS, CDR2 SASEGT. V lost 7 bases, J lost 0 bases, and 17 bases lay in between. CDR3 length: 16 amino acids. Time point specified: newly diagnosed GD, antithyroid drugs for less than 3 months. Isolated PBMC RNA provided the starting material for the TCR library.

The gene calls are TRBV6-1 and TRBJ2-3; perhaps TRBD2 as D (5 bases). Source: peripheral blood mononuclear cells (PBMCs), taken at new diagnosis, from a patient treated with antithyroid drugs. The receptor comes from a female donor with Graves disease. The CDR3 here is CASTASLAGSTDTQYF. As DNA, the CDR3 is TGTGCCAGCACCGCCAGTCTAGCCGGTAGCACAGATACGCAGTATTTT.